The 10 T cell receptor beta chains below come from one sample, sequenced in a study of regulatory T cells in long-lasting Graves disease. Documented time point: newly diagnosed GD, antithyroid drugs for less than 3 months. The TCR library was made from RNA that had been extracted from PBMCs in TRIzol. Construction of TCR beta libraries relied on iRepertoire HTBI primers and on Arm-PCR targeting CDR3 regions. TCRdb called the multiplex PCR reads again in MiXCR, with one record for every CDR3 protein. The sample consists of some 230,000 distinct CDR3 sequences, around 18% of them appearing once. The sequencing here drew on peripheral blood mononuclear cells (PBMCs), taken at new diagnosis, from a patient treated with antithyroid drugs. These receptors originate from a female donor with Graves disease.

This clonotype was seen a few times. This sequence joins TRBV11-2 and TRBJ1-4; a weak D match, TRBD1 (5 bases). The CDR3 extends over 16 amino acids. V was shortened by 5 bases and J by 7 bases, with 20 bases between the two germline ends. Germline CDR1 is SGHAT and CDR2 is FQNNGV. This CDR3 reads CASSEEVSVTGEKLFF. The CDR3 DNA reads as TGTGCCAGCAGCGAAGAGGTTTCGGTAACAGGTGAAAAACTGTTTTTT.

In its sample, this clonotype was seen many times. This rearrangement joins TRBV20-1 to TRBJ1-2; D unresolved. Germline V gene lookup returns CDR1 DFQATT and CDR2 SNEGSKA (reference sequence). The CDR3 length is 11 residues. V was trimmed by 2 bases and J by 3 bases, leaving 4 bases between them. CDR3 in amino acids: CSARRDYGYTF. CDR3 in DNA: TGCAGTGCTAGACGGGACTATGGCTACACCTTC.

This clonotype was seen ten or more times. The chain is built from TRBV20-1 and TRBJ1-4, with D possibly TRBD1 on 5 matching bases. This CDR3 spans 16 amino acids. Germline assignment: CDR1 DFQATT and CDR2 SNEGSKA (reference sequence). The germline V and J ends were trimmed by 0 bases and 3 bases, with 14 bases remaining between them. This chain's CDR3 is CSARDNGADPNEKLFF. In nucleotides, the CDR3 is TGCAGTGCTAGAGATAACGGGGCAGACCCTAATGAAAAACTGTTTTTT.

This clonotype appeared many times. The chain joins TRBV9 to TRBJ1-2; D gene ambiguous. Trimming pared 4 bases from V and 2 bases from J, leaving 6 bases between. Looked up from germline, CDR1 is SGDLS and CDR2 is YYNGEE. The CDR3 totals 12 residues. Here the CDR3 reads CASSHINYGYTF. CDR3 nucleotides: TGTGCCAGCAGCCACATCAACTATGGCTACACCTTC.

This clonotype was seen many times. The chain has TRBV11-2 and TRBJ1-1, with D perhaps TRBD1 (5 bases). Germline CDR1 is SGHAT and CDR2 is FQNNGV. The CDR3 loop spans 14 amino acids. V lost 3 bases and J 2 bases, leaving 10 bases between the germline ends. The CDR3 loop is CASSLGLINTEAFF. DNA of the CDR3: TGTGCCAGCAGCTTGGGGCTTATAAACACTGAAGCTTTCTTT.

Concerning this clonotype itself: This is likely an artifact of a read error, given a far larger clone one base away. The chain combines TRBV13 with TRBJ2-7; possibly TRBD1 for D (6 bases). Germline CDR1 and CDR2: PRHDT and FYEKMQ (reference sequence). This CDR3 is 13 amino acids long. Trimming removed 2 bases from V and 6 bases from J, with 11 bases in between. This chain's CDR3 is CASSLTGPSEQYF. CDR3 DNA sequence: TGTGCCAGCAGCTTAACAGGGCCCAGCGAGCAGTACTTC.

The chain combines TRBV7-9 with TRBJ1-6; TRBD1 matches at 9 bases. V trimming: 5 bases; J trimming: 9 bases; junction bases outside the gene matches: 14. The CDR3 spans 17 residues. Germline V gene data show CDR1 as SEHNR and CDR2 as FQNEAQ (reference sequence). The CDR3 DNA reads TGTGCCAGCAGCGCAGGCGGGACAGGGACGGCGGGTTCACCCCTCCACTTT. This gives the protein CASSAGGTGTAGSPLHF.

This clonotype was recorded at least ten times. CDR3 loop: CASSPQGGAETQYF. The CDR3 coding sequence is TGTGCCAGCTCACCACAGGGAGGAGCCGAGACCCAGTACTTC. The chain uses TRBV18 and TRBJ2-5, with D maybe TRBD2 (6 bases). V shed 1 base and J shed 5 bases, with 11 bases lying between them. Germline V CDR1 and CDR2: KGHSH, LQKENI. The CDR3 covers 14 residues.

This clonotype was found many times. V is TRBV24-1 and J is TRBJ1-2, with D perhaps matching TRBD1 (5 bases). Germline V gene data show CDR1 as KGHDR and CDR2 as SFDVKD. V dropped 2 bases and J dropped 3 bases, with 12 bases sitting between them. The CDR3 extends over 15 amino acids. The CDR3 here is CATSDSRDWDYGYTF. The CDR3 coding sequence is TGTGCCACCAGTGATTCGCGGGACTGGGACTATGGCTACACCTTC.

In this sample, this clonotype turned up many times. The chain links TRBV11-2 to TRBJ2-2; D ambiguous. Germline CDR1 SGHAT, CDR2 FQNNGV. This CDR3 has 16 residues. V was shortened by 5 bases and J by 4 bases, with 17 bases between the two germline ends. Written as DNA, the CDR3 is TGTGCCAGCAGCCCAGCAGGTGGTATGGGCACCGGGGAGCTGTTTTTT. Translation gives CASSPAGGMGTGELFF.